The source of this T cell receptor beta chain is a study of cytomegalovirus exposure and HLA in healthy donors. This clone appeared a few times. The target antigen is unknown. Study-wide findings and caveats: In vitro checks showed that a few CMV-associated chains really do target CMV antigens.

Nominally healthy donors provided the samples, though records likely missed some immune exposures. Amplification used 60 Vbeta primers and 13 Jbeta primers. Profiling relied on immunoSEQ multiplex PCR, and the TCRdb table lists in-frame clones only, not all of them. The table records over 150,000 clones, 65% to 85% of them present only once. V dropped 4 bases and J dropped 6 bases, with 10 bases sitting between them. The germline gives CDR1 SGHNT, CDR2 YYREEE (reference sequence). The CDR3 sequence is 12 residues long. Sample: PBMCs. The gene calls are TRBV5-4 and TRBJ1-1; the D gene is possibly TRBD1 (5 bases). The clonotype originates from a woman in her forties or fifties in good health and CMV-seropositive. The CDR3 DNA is TGTGCCAGCAGCGCTAGGGGCGCTGAAGCTTTCTTT. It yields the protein CASSARGAEAFF. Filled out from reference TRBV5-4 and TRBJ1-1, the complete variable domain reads ETGVTQSPTHLIKTRGQQVTLRCSSQSGHNTVSWYQQALGQGPQFIFQYYREEENGRGNFPPRFSGLQFPNYSSELNVNALELDDSALYLCASSARGAEAFFGQGTRLTVV.